This T cell receptor (beta chain) was sequenced in a study of T cells in Graves' hyperthyroidism and ophthalmopathy (dated by TCRdb to between 2019 and 2020). About the full investigation: Peripheral blood was collected at initial diagnosis, before any treatment. The 100 discovery patients were randomly split 7:3 into training and test sets. In roughly six Graves' hyperthyroidism patients, the study also compared T-cell repertoires from thyroid tissue with T-cell repertoires from blood. A discovery cohort of about a hundred patients, about 44 with Graves' ophthalmopathy and approximately 60 with stable Graves' hyperthyroidism, was used to find distinguishing TCR V-J signatures. Once sampling was done, hyperthyroidism patients were given methimazole at a starting dose of 30 mg daily, whereas ophthalmopathy patients were given high-dose intravenous methylprednisolone. An independent validation cohort of under 20 hyperthyroidism patients and 17 patients who later progressed to ophthalmopathy tested prospective prediction of ophthalmopathy. TCR Vbeta CDR3 sequencing of around 130 peripheral blood samples (approximately 44 ophthalmopathy, 70 to 85 hyperthyroidism and approximately 17 progressor patients) is reported in the paper. The paper's findings and limits, for the study overall: In validation, the model predicted progression to ophthalmopathy a median of about 6.8 months before onset, with approximately 71% sensitivity and nearly 75% specificity. No statistical method was used to set the sample size in advance, and investigators knew the group allocation. Blood samples also contained most of the expanded thyroid clonotypes (frequency above 0.001), which suggests that blood repertoires may reflect thyroid immune responses. Ophthalmopathy was separated from stable hyperthyroidism by a 13 V-J signature model, with approximately 90% sensitivity and about 81% specificity obtained in cross-validation and 80%/75% obtained in testing.

Graves' hyperthyroidism was defined as stable when no progression to ophthalmopathy occurred over 18 months of follow-up. Hyperthyroidism patients were aged 18 to 65 years and newly diagnosed, with disease duration of less than 2 months. The study excluded patients with uncontrolled infections, other autoimmune diseases, pregnancy or lactation. Diagnoses were based on clinical symptoms, serum thyroxine and TRAb, thyroid ultrasound and orbital computed tomography. PBMCs were isolated from more than 8 ml of fresh peripheral blood by Ficoll-Paque density gradient centrifugation. Trizol reagent was used to extract total RNA, and RNA quality was then checked on an Agilent 2100 Bioanalyzer. This clonotype was counted many times. No cognate antigen has been identified for it. Base-call qualities are not available, and no considerably larger clone is one nucleotide away. CDR1 and CDR2, per the germline V gene (reference sequence), are GTSNPN and SVGIG. Trimming removed 4 bases from V and 0 bases from J, leaving 13 bases between the germline ends. The CDR3, from cysteine to phenylalanine, totals 14 residues. The only DNA kept is the CDR3, 42 bases in frame from the first base.

TCR beta CDR3 regions were amplified from RNA transcripts. The first round of RT-PCR for the TCR CDR3 was performed with the HTBI primer set and the Qiagen OneStep RT-PCR kit. Libraries were constructed in a second round of multiplex PCR, after which size selection and purification were performed. Paired-end sequencing of the libraries was performed with 100 bp reads on an Illumina HiSeq2000. On the authors' methods: SOAPnuke was used to process the raw data, removing reads that contained adapters or uncalled bases, had a mean Phred below 15, or lacked an exact match to the constant primer or identifier. COPE v1.2.5 was used to merge high-quality paired reads, and clonotypes were defined as unique nucleotide sequences. MiTCR v1.1 was used to align clonotypes to the IMGT TRBV, TRBD and TRBJ reference segments. The analysis was restricted to V-J combinations with a frequency above 0.0001, which together covered 99.2% of the repertoires. The TCS score was defined as F50 (clonal expansion) divided by E x V (chaos), with BLOSUM62-based TCRdist calculated between CDR3 peptides within each V-J. Welch's t-statistics and random forest reduced around 550 V-J features to 13, which were used in a naive Bayes classifier (R e1071). TCRdb passed the public sequencing reads through fastp at Q25 and MiXCR, retaining productive beta sequences. Rows with a matching CDR3 protein are joined into one entry that keeps the most common DNA and genes. What appears here as the V and J calls and clone size reflects TCRdb's work, not the paper's. This sample lists under 350,000 distinct CDR3 sequences; 21% were detected once. Around half of the sample belongs to the ten largest clones.

The chain is made from TRBV30 and TRBJ2-7, with TRBD2 perhaps the D gene, on 6 matching bases. The sequenced sample was blood. The sequence was obtained from a woman aged 45-65 years with Graves' hyperthyroidism. The DNA is as follows: TGTGCCTGGATTAGGTGGGAGGACTCCTACGAGCAGTACTTC. This gives the protein CAWIRWEDSYEQYF.